By sample fraction, the clone carrying this T cell receptor beta chain is medium-sized (0.01 to 0.1%). Antigen: not known. This sample stems from a study of tumor and adjacent non-tumor tissue in lung cancer. Study information: There were 11 to 13 adenocarcinoma, a couple of squamous cell carcinoma and 1 small cell lung cancer cases. Patients were aged about 30 to 85, around ten men and roughly five women, stage I to III. Each sample yielded around 4.2 million productive TCRbeta reads on average.

The template was RNA from unsorted bulk tissue. A modified ARM-PCR protocol with three rounds of nested PCR amplified TCRbeta. One entry per CDR3 protein results from TCRdb running MiXCR on the multiplex PCR reads. This table has 65,000 to 90,000 distinct CDR3 sequences, around two thirds appearing once. Study-wide points: TCR diversity was significantly greater in tumor than normal lung tissue.

The ends lost 10 bases at V and 6 bases at J; junction bases unmatched: 6. The CDR3 runs 14 residues. The germline CDR1 and CDR2 sequences are WSHSY and SAAADI. The chain combines TRBV10-2 with TRBJ2-3; 14 bases line up with TRBD2. The receptor's source is a woman between 65 and 79 years old with non-small cell lung cancer. Sequencing was done on a sample of lung tumor tissue. The CDR3 loop is CAIGTSGSADTQYF. The CDR3 DNA sequence: TGCGCCATCGGGACTAGCGGGAGCGCGGATACGCAGTATTTT.